The 20 T cell receptor beta chains below all came from one sample that was sequenced in a study of regulatory T cells in long-lasting Graves disease. Building of the TCR beta libraries involved iRepertoire HTBI primers and Arm-PCR of CDR3 regions. In TCRdb, the multiplex PCR reads were re-called with MiXCR into one record per CDR3 protein. The table has about 380,000 distinct CDR3 sequences, around 15% seen once. Time point noted: newly diagnosed GD, antithyroid drugs for less than 3 months. After RNA was extracted from PBMCs, the TCR library was made from it. Sequenced material: peripheral blood mononuclear cells (PBMCs), taken at new diagnosis, from a patient treated with antithyroid drugs. The receptor set was obtained from a female donor with Graves disease.

The chain has TRBV10-3 and TRBJ2-3; 8 nucleotides align to TRBD1. Germline CDR1 is ENHRY and CDR2 is SYGVKD. V was clipped by 3 bases and J by 2 bases; unmatched bases: 28. There are 23 residues in the CDR3. The CDR3 here is CAISDRTGKAGKDWLVITDTQYF. DNA of the CDR3: TGTGCCATCAGTGACCGGACAGGGAAAGCCGGGAAGGATTGGCTTGTCATCACAGATACGCAGTATTTT.

This clonotype was seen only a few times. The chain employs TRBV7-6 and TRBJ2-3; TRBD2 aligns across 14 bases. Germline assignment: CDR1 SGHVS and CDR2 FNYEAQ. V shed 5 bases and J 2 bases; nucleotides not matched to a gene: 15. This CDR3 is 20 amino acids long. The CDR3 coding sequence is TGTGCCAGCAGCCTCCAACGACTAGCGGGGGGGTCCCTACCCACAGATACGCAGTATTTT. Residues: CASSLQRLAGGSLPTDTQYF.

CDR3 protein: CASSQDALRPAGLTDTQYF. The CDR3 DNA follows: TGCGCCAGCAGCCAAGATGCTCTACGGCCAGCGGGGCTTACAGATACGCAGTATTTT. This rearrangement joins TRBV4-1 to TRBJ2-3; 7 bases match TRBD2. CDR3 length equals 19 residues. V trimming: 0 bases; J trimming: 3 bases; junction bases outside the gene matches: 15. Germline V CDR1 and CDR2: MGHRA, YSYEKL.

This clonotype was seen a handful of times. The final CDR3 position lacks the conserved phenylalanine or tryptophan, pointing to a likely read error. This chain uses TRBV9 with TRBJ2-3; the D gene is possibly TRBD2 (7 bases). This CDR3 has 17 residues. V dropped 3 bases and J dropped 4 bases, with 21 bases sitting between them. From germline, CDR1 is SGDLS and CDR2 YYNGEE. The CDR3 region is CASSGKGGAGLADTQYS. CDR3 nucleotide sequence: TGTGCCAGCAGCGGTAAAGGGGGGGCTGGGTTGGCAGATACGCAGTATTCT.

This chain links TRBV6-1 with TRBJ1-5, with 7 bases fitting TRBD1. The V segment lost 6 bases and the J segment 4 bases; nucleotides outside the gene matches: 9. The length of the CDR3 is 15 residues. CDR1 is MNHNS and CDR2 is SASEGT in the germline V gene. The CDR3 protein is CASRTGTENNQPQHF. The CDR3 bases are TGTGCCAGCAGGACCGGGACAGAGAATAATCAGCCCCAGCATTTT.

This clonotype occurred many times. V is TRBV7-3 and J is TRBJ2-2; no reliable D call. The germline CDR1 and CDR2 sequences are SGHTA and FQGTGA. The germline V and J ends were trimmed by 3 bases and 3 bases, with 14 bases remaining between them. This CDR3 contains 16 residues. The CDR3 sequence: CASSFRQPADTGELFF. The CDR3 bases are TGTGCCAGCAGCTTTAGGCAACCTGCGGACACCGGGGAGCTGTTTTTT.

A few counts support this clonotype. The rearrangement links TRBV16 to TRBJ2-7; D might be TRBD1 (6 bases). Between the trimmed V and J ends, which lost 4 bases and 4 bases, there was a span of 17 bases. The CDR3 totals 15 residues. Germline V gene lookup returns CDR1 KGHSY and CDR2 FQNENV. The CDR3 DNA reads TGTGCCAGCAGCCCAAACTCGGACAGTCATTACGAGCAGTACTTC. It translates to CASSPNSDSHYEQYF.

With respect to this clonotype: A much more abundant neighbour one base away suggests this may be a read error. CDR3 protein: CAGSPRNTEAFF. In nucleotides, the CDR3 is TGTGCCGGCTCGCCGAGGAACACTGAAGCTTTCTTT. The chain couples TRBV18 to TRBJ1-1; D remains ambiguous. Germline CDR1 KGHSH, CDR2 LQKENI. The length of the CDR3 is 12 residues. Variable domain in full (rest from reference TRBV18 and TRBJ1-1): NAGVMQNPRHLVRRRGQEARLRCSPMKGHSHVYWYRQLPEEGLKFMVYLQKENIIDESGMPKERFSAEFPKEGPSILRIQQVVRGDSAAYFCAGSPRNTEAFFGQGTRLTVV.

This clonotype occurred a few times. The genes are TRBV24-1 and TRBJ2-1, with 16 bases fitting TRBD2. The J segment lost 6 bases and the V segment lost 3 bases, leaving 4 bases of the junction unmatched. This CDR3 is built from 17 residues. CDR1 is KGHDR, CDR2 SFDVKD, per germline. The CDR3 reads CATSDTGTSGRANEQFF. The CDR3 DNA reads as TGTGCCACCAGTGATACCGGGACTAGCGGGAGGGCCAATGAGCAGTTCTTC.

This clonotype was counted many times. The rearrangement uses TRBV28 and TRBJ1-1, with 7 bases identical to TRBD1. This CDR3 is 17 amino acids long. Germline values: CDR1 MDHEN, CDR2 SYDVKM. With 3 bases clipped from V and 4 bases from J, the junction kept 14 bases outside the gene matches. The CDR3 is CASSLVVVRGQGTEAFF. The DNA for the CDR3 is TGTGCCAGCAGTTTGGTCGTGGTAAGGGGGCAGGGCACTGAAGCTTTCTTT.

The sample holds many counts of this clonotype. This chain joins TRBV20-1 and TRBJ2-1; tentatively, D is TRBD2 (5 bases). V was clipped by 6 bases and J by 0 bases, with 15 bases between them. The CDR3 spans 15 residues. Germline CDR1 and CDR2: DFQATT and SNEGSKA (reference sequence). This CDR3 is CSAPPRRTSYNEQFF. The DNA for the CDR3 is TGCAGTGCCCCTCCCCGGAGGACCTCCTACAATGAGCAGTTCTTC.

This clonotype has more than one count but fewer than ten. The chain combines TRBV6-5 with TRBJ2-1, with TRBD1 identical over 8 bases. In germline, CDR1 is MNHEY, CDR2 SVGAGI. CDR3 size: 15 residues. V shed 4 bases, J shed 7 bases, and the junction held 9 bases outside the gene matches. CDR3 loop: CASSFSGGSGNEQFF. Here the CDR3 DNA reads TGTGCCAGCAGTTTTTCAGGGGGCTCGGGAAATGAGCAGTTCTTC.

V is TRBV9 and J is TRBJ1-6; D call uncertain. The CDR3 totals 15 residues. Trimming left V 2 bases short and J 0 bases short, with 6 bases between. Germline CDR1 reads SGDLS; CDR2 reads YYNGEE. CDR3 coding DNA: TGTGCCAGCAGCGTTGGGGTCTCCTATAATTCACCCCTCCACTTT. Its translation is CASSVGVSYNSPLHF.

The chain recombines TRBV4-1 with TRBJ2-1; 8 bases line up with TRBD2. The germline V gene encodes CDR1 MGHRA and CDR2 YSYEKL. V lost 0 bases and J lost 2; bases outside the gene matches: 9. The CDR3 length is 18 residues. The CDR3 is CASSQEYGPGGAYNEQFF. For the CDR3, the DNA is TGCGCCAGCAGCCAAGAATACGGGCCGGGGGGGGCCTACAATGAGCAGTTCTTC.

This clonotype was observed many times. This sequence joins TRBV7-2 and TRBJ2-5; D uncertain. This CDR3 comprises 14 residues. V shed 0 bases and J shed 5 bases, with 10 bases lying between them. Germline CDR1 and CDR2: SGHTA and FQGNSA. The CDR3 nucleotides read TGTGCCAGCAGCTTAGCCACCCCTAGGGAGACCCAGTACTTC. It translates to CASSLATPRETQYF.

This clonotype showed up many times. The chain has TRBV5-5 and TRBJ1-4, with D perhaps matching TRBD1 (5 bases). V was trimmed by 1 base and J by 8 bases, leaving 12 bases between them. Looked up from germline, CDR1 is SGHKS and CDR2 is YYEKEE (reference sequence). This CDR3 has 14 amino acids. In DNA form, the CDR3 reads TGTGCCAGCAGCTTGTCCAGGGAGAACGAAAAACTGTTTTTT. Protein product: CASSLSRENEKLFF.

In its sample, this clonotype was seen a few times. The CDR3 loop reads CASSVTSGSSKEQFF. The CDR3 nucleotides read TGTGCCAGCAGCGTCACTAGCGGGAGCAGTAAGGAGCAGTTCTTC. The V gene is TRBV7-9, the J gene TRBJ2-1; TRBD2 agrees at 11 bases. This CDR3 region has 15 residues. CDR1 and CDR2 (germline): SEHNR, FQNEAQ (reference sequence). The J segment lost 10 bases and the V segment lost 5 bases, leaving 10 bases of the junction unmatched.

This clonotype was found many times. V is TRBV7-9 and J is TRBJ2-3; TRBD2 matches at 8 bases. The trim removed 7 bases at V and 2 bases at J, leaving 20 bases unmatched. This CDR3 is built from 19 residues. Per the germline V gene, CDR1 is SEHNR and CDR2 is FQNEAQ (reference sequence). CDR3 residues: CASNVTPQRAGGATDTQYF. The DNA of the CDR3 is TGTGCCAGCAACGTTACCCCCCAACGGGCGGGAGGTGCCACAGATACGCAGTATTTT. Filled out from reference TRBV7-9 and TRBJ2-3, the complete variable domain reads DTGVSQNPRHKITKRGQNVTFRCDPISEHNRLYWYRQTLGQGPEFLTYFQNEAQLEKSRLLSDRFSAERPKGSFSTLEIQRTEQGDSAMYLCASNVTPQRAGGATDTQYFGPGTRLTVL.

Many counts were recorded for this clonotype. For the CDR3, the DNA is TGCAGTGCTAAGTCCAGGGTGACTAACTATGGCTACACCTTC. Translating gives CSAKSRVTNYGYTF. The chain combines TRBV20-1 with TRBJ1-2; tentatively, D is TRBD1 (5 bases). Germline V lookup: CDR1 DFQATT, CDR2 SNEGSKA (reference sequence). Trimming took 4 bases from V and 0 from J, leaving 12 bases between them. The CDR3 loop spans 14 amino acids.

The sample holds a few counts of this clonotype. J is TRBJ2-7 and V is TRBV6-9; possible D gene TRBD1, 6 bases. This CDR3 contains 16 residues. V was cut by 3 bases and J by 2 bases, with 17 bases left in between. The germline V gene encodes CDR1 MNHGY and CDR2 SVAAGI. CDR3 sequence (DNA): TGTGCCAGCAGTTACTCCGAAGAGGACAGTCCCTACGAGCAGTACTTC. Its translation is CASSYSEEDSPYEQYF.